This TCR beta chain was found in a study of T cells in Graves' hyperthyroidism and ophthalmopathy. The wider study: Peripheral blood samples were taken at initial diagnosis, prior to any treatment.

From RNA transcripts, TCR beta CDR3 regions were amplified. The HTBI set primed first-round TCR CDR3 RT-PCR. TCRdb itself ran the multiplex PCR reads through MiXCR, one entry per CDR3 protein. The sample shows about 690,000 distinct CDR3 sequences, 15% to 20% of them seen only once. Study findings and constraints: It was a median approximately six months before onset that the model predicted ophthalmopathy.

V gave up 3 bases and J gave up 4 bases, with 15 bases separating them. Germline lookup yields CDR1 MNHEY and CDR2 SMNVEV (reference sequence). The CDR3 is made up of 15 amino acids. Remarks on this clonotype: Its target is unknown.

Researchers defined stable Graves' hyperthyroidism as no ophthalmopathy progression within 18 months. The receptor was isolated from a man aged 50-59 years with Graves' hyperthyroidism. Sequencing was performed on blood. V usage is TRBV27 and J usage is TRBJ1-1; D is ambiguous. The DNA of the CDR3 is TGTGCCAGCAGTTTTCATGTGGGTTCTTCCACTGAAGCTTTCTTT. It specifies CASSFHVGSSTEAFF.